The present T cell receptor beta chain was sequenced within a study of cytomegalovirus exposure and HLA in healthy donors. Study-wide context: Researchers found that roughly 77% of 300 to 450 genotyped donors fell within the Caucasian-associated ancestry cluster. Findings and limits, study-wide: Common viral pathogens were later found to be apparently linked to several of the most significant clusters. A later analysis reportedly found fewer N-insertions in an Asian-associated ancestry cluster than the roughly 730-donor mean.

With 60 Vbeta and 13 Jbeta primers, the PCR was carried out. Sequencing was performed with immunoSEQ multiplex PCR; in TCRdb, only in-frame clones are kept and a portion is missing. The sample yields 100,000 to 150,000 clones, roughly 76% seen once. In germline, CDR1 is MGHDK, CDR2 SYGVNS. The CDR3 is 15 residues long. V shed 4 bases and J shed 5 bases, with 18 bases lying between them. Concerning this clone: Its antigen is currently unknown.

The sample was PBMCs. This clonotype originated in a woman in her sixties in good health and CMV-seropositive. This chain links TRBV25-1 with TRBJ2-7; perhaps TRBD2 as D (7 bases). CDR3: CASSGGGGPPHEQYF. CDR3 DNA: TGTGCCAGCAGTGGGGGAGGGGGGCCCCCCCACGAGCAGTACTTC.